This note documents a single TCR beta chain sequence. TCRdb used MiXCR to reprocess the reads, holding one entry per CDR3 protein. The sample records about 740,000 distinct CDR3 sequences, 35% being singletons. This record belongs to a study of T cell repertoires in cytomegalovirus infection. Study-level information: Both CMV infection and a matching HLA type were indicated by public TCR beta signatures.

V shed 5 bases and J shed 7 bases, with 20 bases lying between them. CDR3 length equals 15 residues. The germline CDR1 and CDR2 sequences are SEHNR and FQNEAQ (reference sequence). Sequences were obtained from PBMCs. This chain connects TRBV7-9 to TRBJ2-5; perhaps TRBD2 as D (5 bases). The source is a human donor in good health (CMV status not recorded). Some clones in this sample may be carry-over from other donors' samples. The CDR3 loop reads CASSRSESGLVTQYF. CDR3 DNA: TGTGCCAGCAGCCGATCTGAATCGGGGTTGGTGACCCAGTACTTC.